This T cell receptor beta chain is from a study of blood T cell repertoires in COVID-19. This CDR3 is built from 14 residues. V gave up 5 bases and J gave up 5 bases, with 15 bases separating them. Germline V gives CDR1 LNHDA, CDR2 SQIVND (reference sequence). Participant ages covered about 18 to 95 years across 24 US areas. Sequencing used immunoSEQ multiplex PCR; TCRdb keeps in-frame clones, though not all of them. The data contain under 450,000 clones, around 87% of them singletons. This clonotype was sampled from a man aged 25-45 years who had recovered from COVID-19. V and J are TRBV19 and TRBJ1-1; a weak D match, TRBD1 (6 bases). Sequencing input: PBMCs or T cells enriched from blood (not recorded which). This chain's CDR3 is CASSDRQVRTEAFF. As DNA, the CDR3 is TGTGCCAGTAGTGATCGACAGGTGAGAACTGAAGCTTTCTTT.